This T cell receptor (beta chain) came from a study of a mutant IDH1 vaccine in newly diagnosed glioma (dated by TCRdb to the early 2020s). As for the study more broadly: Eight vaccinations were administered to patients in weeks 1, 3, 5, 7, 11, 15, 19 and 23, corresponding to visits V03 through V10. Vaccination started 4-6 weeks after radiotherapy alone, or was given together with temozolomide cycles in the groups whose treatment included chemotherapy. Of the 32 patients who were treated, 62.5% were male and roughly 38% were female, and the mean age was approximately 40 years. Prior to enrollment, standard therapy consisting of radiotherapy alone, temozolomide alone, or radiochemotherapy with temozolomide had been administered to patients, with the combination being received by most patients. Peripheral blood samples were drawn at six visits, namely V03 (baseline), V05, V07, V10, V12 and V13. For exploratory analyses, longitudinal TCRB deep sequencing was carried out in roughly 23 treated patients wherever samples were available. Points the paper makes about the study in general: No apparent relationship was observed between pseudoprogression and alterations in the top peripheral T cell clonotypes detected by TCRB sequencing. The authors stated that sample limitations prevented analyses of patient blood samples from being reproduced. PBMC samples for TCRB deep sequencing were selected based on availability. Immune responses induced by the vaccine were seen in more than 85% of patients across multiple MHC alleles.

Taken with the paper, the label for time point translates to: week 5, during vaccination. Each vaccine dose was 300 ug of a 20-mer mutant IDH1 peptide in Montanide, given subcutaneously with topical imiquimod. Donors had newly diagnosed WHO grade 3 or 4 IDH1-mutant astrocytomas with loss of nuclear ATRX. The samples were drawn from NOA16, a multicentre, single-arm, open-label phase I trial in Germany that tested a mutant IDH1 peptide vaccine in humans for the first time. Genomic DNA for TCRB sequencing was isolated from EDTA blood with the DNeasy Blood and Tissue Kit. The table lists this clone with a count of one. Its antigen is still unknown. There are no base qualities to consult, and no much larger clone falls within one base. Libraries were prepared through the immunoSEQ multiplex PCR assay. Rearranged TCR beta chain sequences were amplified using the hsTCRB Kit according to the manufacturer's protocol. An Illumina MiSeq was used to sequence the TCRB libraries. Concerning the study's data processing: Demultiplexing, trimming and gene mapping were performed with the kit vendor's proprietary platform. As stored in TCRdb, this immuneACCESS dataset retains in-frame rearrangements with V and J assigned. A fraction of the clones does not appear; measured against another copy, unresolved V genes explain less than half of the discrepancy, and the remainder lacks a known reason. The DNA was the basis for D and trimming; V, J and clone size are from that table. For this sample there are 53,000 or so clones; more than 70% appear just once. Around 5.3% of the sample is held by the ten biggest clonotypes.

CDR1 and CDR2 are read off the germline V gene as SGHVS and FNYEAQ. Including cysteine and phenylalanine, the CDR3 has 15 amino acids. Only CDR3 DNA is held: 45 bases, read in frame from base 1. V is shortened by 5 bases, J by 4 bases, and the region joining them spans 14 bases. This chain is built from TRBV7-6 and TRBJ1-4; too little of a D gene remains to name it. The receptor's source is a man over 45 with glioma. The sample was PBMCs, taken from a glioma patient whose treatment included an IDH1 peptide vaccine. The CDR3 protein sequence reads: CASSPNVAYNEKLFF. The nucleotide sequence reads TGTGCCAGCAGCCCAAACGTAGCTTATAATGAAAAACTGTTTTTT.